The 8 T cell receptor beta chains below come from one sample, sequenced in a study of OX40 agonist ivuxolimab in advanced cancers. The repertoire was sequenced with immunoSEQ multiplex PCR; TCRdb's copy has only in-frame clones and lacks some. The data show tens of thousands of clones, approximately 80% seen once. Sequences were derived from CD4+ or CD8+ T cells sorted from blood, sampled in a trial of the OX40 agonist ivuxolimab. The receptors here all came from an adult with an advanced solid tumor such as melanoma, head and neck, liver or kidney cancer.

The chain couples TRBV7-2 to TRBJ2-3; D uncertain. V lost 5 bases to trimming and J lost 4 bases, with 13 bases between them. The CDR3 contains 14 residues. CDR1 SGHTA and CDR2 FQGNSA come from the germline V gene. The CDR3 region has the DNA TGTGCCAGCAGCCAGCAGATCGGAGCAGATACGCAGTATTTT. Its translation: CASSQQIGADTQYF.

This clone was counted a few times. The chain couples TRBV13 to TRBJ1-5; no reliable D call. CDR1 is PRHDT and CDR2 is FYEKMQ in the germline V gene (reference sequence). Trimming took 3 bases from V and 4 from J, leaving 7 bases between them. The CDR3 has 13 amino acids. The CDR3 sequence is CASSFGSNQPQHF. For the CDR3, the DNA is TGTGCCAGCAGCTTCGGGTCTAATCAGCCCCAGCATTTT.

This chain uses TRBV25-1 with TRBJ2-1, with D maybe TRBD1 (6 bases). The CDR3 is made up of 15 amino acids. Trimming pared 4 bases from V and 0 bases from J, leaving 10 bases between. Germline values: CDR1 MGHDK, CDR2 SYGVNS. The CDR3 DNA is TGTGCCAGCAGTGCCGGACAGAGCTCCTACAATGAGCAGTTCTTC. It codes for CASSAGQSSYNEQFF. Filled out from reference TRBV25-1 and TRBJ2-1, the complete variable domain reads EADIYQTPRYLVIGTGKKITLECSQTMGHDKMYWYQQDPGMELHLIHYSYGVNSTEKGDLSSESTVSRIRTEHFPLTLESARPSHTSQYLCASSAGQSSYNEQFFGPGTRLTVL.

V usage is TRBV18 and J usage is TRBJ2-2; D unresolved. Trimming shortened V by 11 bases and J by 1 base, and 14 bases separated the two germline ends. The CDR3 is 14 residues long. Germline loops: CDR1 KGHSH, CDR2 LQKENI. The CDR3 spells CALKATMNTGELFF. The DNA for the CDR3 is TGTGCCTTGAAGGCAACCATGAACACCGGGGAGCTGTTTTTT.

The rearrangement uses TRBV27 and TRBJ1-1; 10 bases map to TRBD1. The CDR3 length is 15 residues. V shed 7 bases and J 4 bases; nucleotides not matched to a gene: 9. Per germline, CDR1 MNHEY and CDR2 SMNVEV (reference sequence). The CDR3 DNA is TGTGCCAGCATCCCGCGGACAGGGGGGTTCACTGAAGCTTTCTTT. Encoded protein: CASIPRTGGFTEAFF.

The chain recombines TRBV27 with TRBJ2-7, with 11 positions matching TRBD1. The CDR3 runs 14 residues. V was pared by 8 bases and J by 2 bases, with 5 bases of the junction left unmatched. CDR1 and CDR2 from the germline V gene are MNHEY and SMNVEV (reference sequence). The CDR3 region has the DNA TGTGCCAGCCGTTGGACAGGGGGCCCCTACGAGCAGTACTTC. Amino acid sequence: CASRWTGGPYEQYF.

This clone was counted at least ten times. For the CDR3, the DNA is TGTGCCACCGAGGACAGGCAGAACACTGAAGCTTTCTTT. It yields the protein CATEDRQNTEAFF. The rearrangement uses TRBV19 and TRBJ1-1, with 7 bases identical to TRBD1. The CDR3 runs to 13 residues. The ends lost 10 bases at V and 1 base at J; junction bases unmatched: 6. Germline V gene lookup returns CDR1 LNHDA and CDR2 SQIVND (reference sequence).

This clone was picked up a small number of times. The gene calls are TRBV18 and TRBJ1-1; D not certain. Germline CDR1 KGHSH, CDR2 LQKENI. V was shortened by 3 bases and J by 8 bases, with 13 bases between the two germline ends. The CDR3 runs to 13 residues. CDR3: CASSPENSQEAFF. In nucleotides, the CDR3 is TGTGCCAGCTCACCGGAGAACAGTCAGGAAGCTTTCTTT.